This T cell receptor beta chain was sequenced in a study of Graves' ophthalmopathy and Graves' hyperthyroidism. Study at large: There was a collection of peripheral blood at initial diagnosis, before any treatment. Study observations and caveats: Forecasting of ophthalmopathy progression by the model achieved over 55% sensitivity and around 77% specificity.

A remark on this clonotype: Its target is unknown.

The authors amplified TCR beta CDR3 regions, and they did so from RNA transcripts for repertoire sequencing. HTBI primers primed a first-round RT-PCR, and a second-round multiplex PCR followed. TCRdb redid the calling of the multiplex PCR reads with MiXCR, one entry per CDR3 protein. The table has about half a million distinct CDR3 sequences, around an eighth seen once. This CDR3 has 16 residues. From germline, CDR1 is LGHNT and CDR2 FRNRAP. V was cut by 0 bases and J by 3 bases, with 11 bases left in between. The receptor was isolated from a woman in her 30s with Graves' ophthalmopathy. J is TRBJ2-2 and V is TRBV12-5; tentatively, D is TRBD1 (5 bases). Sequences were obtained from blood. CDR3 amino acids: CASGLVAGLDTGELFF. CDR3 coding DNA: TGTGCTAGTGGTTTGGTAGCAGGGTTGGACACCGGGGAGCTGTTTTTT.